The sequence of this TCR beta chain was determined in a study of blood T cell repertoires in COVID-19 (dated by TCRdb to the early 2020s). About the study as a whole: Samples covering the acute and convalescent phases of COVID-19 were provided by collaborators in the United States, Italy and Spain. Where available, HLA class I and class II types were taken from metadata supplied by the sample provider and were not determined by assay-based typing. The samples were drawn from two sources: the first 160 participants of the ongoing ImmuneRACE study, and over 950 subjects contributed by 6 global collaborators. The repertoires were released in a freely available public database meant as a resource for research on the immune response to SARS-CoV-2. Nearly every sample came with metadata listing a de-identified subject ID, COVID-19 status, age in years and sex. Deeply sampled blood TCRbeta repertoires from subjects exposed to, actively infected with, or recovered from COVID-19 were included in the dataset. The prospective study material was composed of cDNA or gDNA derived from T cells, B-cell-depleted T cells, or PBMCs. Findings and caveats that apply to the study as a whole: Clinical and demographic metadata were provided uncurated, with the amount varying by source and participant.

A word on this clone: It has no known antigen specificity. Base qualities are missing; no much larger clone stands one base away.

The germline V end is reduced by 1 base and the J end by 2 bases; junction bases left unmatched: 2. Per the germline V gene, SGDLS is the CDR1 and YYNGEE is the CDR2. The CDR3 numbers 16 residues from cysteine through phenylalanine. Of all the DNA, just the CDR3 is kept, 48 bases in frame from base 1. Samples from volunteer blood donors who had recovered from COVID-19 were contributed by a second Seattle source. The collaborating institutions used their own protocols to collect whole blood in K2EDTA tubes. Collaborator samples were shipped for TCRbeta analysis as frozen whole blood, isolated PBMCs, or DNA extracted from either sample type. TCRbeta CDR3 regions were amplified from genomic DNA using the immunoSEQ Assay, a bias-controlled multiplex PCR. The study's own analysis went as follows. Nucleated cell counts per sample were estimated from amplification of reference gene primers within the assay. To quantify the absolute abundance of each unique TCRbeta CDR3 rearrangement, sequence reads were collapsed and filtered. For each sample, productive Simpson clonality was calculated as the square root of Simpson's diversity index over productive rearrangements. The table was pulled from immuneACCESS by TCRdb, which kept in-frame rearrangements only. Such tables lose some clones; where checked, under half of the loss comes from unresolved V genes, and the rest has no known cause. V, J and clone size are taken as reported in that table, and D and trimming were inferred from the DNA itself. This sample holds about 330,000 clones; approximately 88% were observed only once. The ten largest make up roughly 6.7% of the sample.

The clonotype was recovered from a man between 18 and 29 years old who had recovered from COVID-19. Sequencing input: peripheral blood. The chain is assembled from TRBV9 and TRBJ2-5; the junction holds 13 bases that match TRBD2. The DNA is TGTGCCAGCAGCGTAATGACTAGCGGGGGGCAAGAGACCCAGTACTTC. Translated, this gives CASSVMTSGGQETQYF.